The 22 T cell receptor beta chains below all came from one sample that was sequenced in a study of blood T cell repertoires in COVID-19. Produced via immunoSEQ multiplex PCR; TCRdb's table is partial and in-frame only. This table has some 270,000 clones, around 82% appearing once. The sample consisted of peripheral blood. Receptors were obtained from a person aged 65-85 years with COVID-19, enrolled during active disease.

This rearrangement joins TRBV28 to TRBJ1-5, with TRBD1 matching 9 bases. The CDR3 runs 16 residues. V dropped 5 bases and J dropped 4; count of bases not matched to a gene: 9. CDR1 and CDR2 (germline): MDHEN, SYDVKM. The CDR3 protein is CASSLPSGTGNQPQHF. CDR3 sequence (DNA): TGTGCCAGCAGTCTACCATCCGGGACAGGGAATCAGCCCCAGCATTTT.

The chain links TRBV5-1 to TRBJ2-3, with 9 bases lining up with TRBD1. V gave up 3 bases and J gave up 2 bases; unmatched junction bases: 4. This CDR3 region has 15 residues. CDR1 SGHRS and CDR2 YFSETQ come from the germline V gene. This chain's CDR3 is CASSSTGGHTDTQYF. CDR3 nucleotides: TGCGCCAGCAGCTCGACAGGGGGACACACAGATACGCAGTATTTT. Complete variable domain (other parts from reference TRBV5-1 and TRBJ2-3): KAGVTQTPRYLIKTRGQQVTLSCSPISGHRSVSWYQQTPGQGLQFLFEYFSETQRNKGNFPGRFSGRQFSNSRSEMNVSTLELGDSALYLCASSSTGGHTDTQYFGPGTRLTVL.

The chain links TRBV7-2 to TRBJ1-2, with D possibly TRBD1 on 5 matching bases. CDR1 is SGHTA and CDR2 is FQGNSA in the germline V gene. The CDR3 runs to 13 residues. Trimming stripped 5 bases from V and 4 bases from J, with 11 bases between. CDR3 DNA sequence: TGTGCCAGCAGCCCGGGGGTGGCCTATGGCTACACCTTC. Encoded protein: CASSPGVAYGYTF.

This clone appeared a single time. This chain uses TRBV5-1 with TRBJ2-3, with 13 bases lining up with TRBD2. The CDR3 has 13 residues. CDR1 is SGHRS and CDR2 is YFSETQ in the germline V gene. V was clipped by 7 bases and J by 4 bases; unmatched bases: 0. The CDR3 here is CASGLAGADTQYF. The CDR3 nucleotides read TGCGCCAGCGGACTAGCGGGAGCAGATACGCAGTATTTT.

This clone occurred a few times. This sequence joins TRBV10-3 and TRBJ2-5; D perhaps matches TRBD1 (6 bases). CDR3 length: 15 amino acids. Germline-derived CDR1 and CDR2 are ENHRY and SYGVKD. V lost 6 bases and J 0 bases, leaving 14 bases between the germline ends. The CDR3 region is CAISTTQGYQETQYF. CDR3 DNA: TGTGCCATCAGCACCACCCAGGGGTACCAAGAGACCCAGTACTTC.

The gene calls are TRBV6-5 and TRBJ1-5, with TRBD1 matching over 8 bases. V gave up 2 bases and J gave up 5 bases; unmatched junction bases: 8. This CDR3 region has 16 residues. Germline CDR1 is MNHEY and CDR2 is SVGAGI. In nucleotides, the CDR3 is TGTGCCAGCAGTTACCCCGGGGACAGGCAACATCAGCCCCAGCATTTT. As protein: CASSYPGDRQHQPQHF.

J is TRBJ2-1 and V is TRBV11-2; possible D gene TRBD1, 6 bases. CDR1 is SGHAT, CDR2 FQNNGV, per germline. This CDR3 has 13 residues. V was trimmed by 4 bases and J by 9 bases, leaving 13 bases between them. CDR3 in amino acids: CASSSLGAGEQFF. The CDR3 DNA sequence: TGTGCCAGCAGCTCCTTGGGGGCCGGTGAGCAGTTCTTC.

The V call is TRBV3-1 (or the pseudogene TRBV3-2), the J call TRBJ1-3; D gene uncertain. CDR1 and CDR2 from the germline V gene are LGHDT and YNNKEL (reference sequence). The CDR3 is 14 amino acids. V shed 2 bases and J shed 0 bases, with 5 bases lying between them. The CDR3 loop is CASSQSSSGNTIYF. CDR3 bases: TGTGCCAGCAGCCAATCGAGCTCTGGAAACACCATATATTTT.

The J gene is TRBJ1-6, the V gene TRBV6-5, with D uncertain. Trimming shortened V by 4 bases and J by 11 bases, and 18 bases separated the two germline ends. The germline V gene encodes CDR1 MNHEY and CDR2 SVGAGI. The CDR3 is made up of 15 amino acids. This CDR3 reads CASSSLAAGSAPLHF. CDR3 coding DNA: TGTGCCAGCAGTTCCCTGGCGGCGGGTTCGGCACCCCTCCACTTT.

The J gene is TRBJ2-3, the V gene TRBV21-1; the D call of TRBD2 is as the table states it, not checked on the DNA. TRBV21-1 is deemed a pseudogene. The CDR3 sequence is 18 residues long. The CDR3 protein is CASSKAPAIARRTDTQYF. For the CDR3, the DNA is TGTGCCAGCAGCAAAGCCCCTGCGATCGCACGTCGCACAGATACGCAGTATTTT.

The chain carries TRBV29-1 and TRBJ2-5; 7 bases align to TRBD2. With V trimmed by 5 bases and J by 5 bases, 8 bases remained unmatched. The CDR3 extends over 13 amino acids. Germline V lookup: CDR1 SQVTM, CDR2 ANQGSEA. CDR3 residues: CSVSGGVGETQYF. As DNA, the CDR3 is TGCAGCGTTTCGGGGGGTGTTGGGGAGACCCAGTACTTC.

In the case of this clone: The same CDR3 can be traced to other DNA sequences in this sample. This rearrangement joins TRBV6-5 to TRBJ1-5; D is possibly TRBD1 (6 bases). CDR3 length equals 12 residues. Germline V gene sequence: CDR1 MNHEY, CDR2 SVGAGI. V shed 6 bases and J shed 4 bases, with 7 bases lying between them. Here the CDR3 reads CASRQGNQPQHF. CDR3 bases: TGTGCCAGCAGACAGGGAAATCAGCCCCAGCATTTT.

The V call is TRBV12-5, the J call TRBJ2-2, with D uncertain. Germline V lookup: CDR1 LGHNT, CDR2 FRNRAP. The CDR3 runs to 12 residues. V lost 7 bases and J 5 bases, leaving 8 bases between the germline ends. CDR3 protein: CASAFGTGELFF. For the CDR3, the DNA is TGTGCTAGTGCCTTCGGGACCGGGGAGCTGTTTTTT.

The chain combines TRBV19 with TRBJ2-1, with D perhaps TRBD2 (7 bases). Per germline, CDR1 LNHDA and CDR2 SQIVND (reference sequence). This CDR3 has 16 residues. The V end was cut by 4 bases, the J end by 9 bases, with 22 bases between. The CDR3 DNA sequence: TGTGCCAGTAGTAGAGGGGGGGGGACTCCCAGGCCTGAGCAGTTCTTC. It specifies CASSRGGGTPRPEQFF. The full variable domain, completed using reference TRBV19 and TRBJ2-1, is DGGITQSPKYLFRKEGQNVTLSCEQNLNHDAMYWYRQDPGQGLRLIYYSQIVNDFQKGDIAEGYSVSREKKESFPLTVTSAQKNPTAFYLCASSRGGGTPRPEQFFGPGTRLTVL.

The table lists this clone with many counts. The chain has TRBV27 and TRBJ1-1; D not certain. The CDR3 consists of 15 residues. Germline assignment: CDR1 MNHEY and CDR2 SMNVEV (reference sequence). V lost 0 bases to trimming and J lost 4 bases, with 12 bases between them. In DNA, the CDR3 is TGTGCCAGCAGTTTATCCGGGAGCGCCTCCACTGAAGCTTTCTTT. This codes for CASSLSGSASTEAFF.

The V call is TRBV5-1, the J call TRBJ2-2; D unresolved. CDR1 and CDR2 (germline): SGHRS, YFSETQ. The V gene lost 4 bases and the J gene lost 1 base, with 8 bases spanning the gap. The CDR3 length is 14 residues. CDR3 region: CASSPELNTGELFF. CDR3 DNA sequence: TGCGCCAGCAGCCCCGAGCTGAACACCGGGGAGCTGTTTTTT.

The gene calls are TRBV3-1 (or the pseudogene TRBV3-2) and TRBJ1-1; 7 nucleotides line up with TRBD1. The trim removed 1 base at V and 0 bases at J, leaving 5 bases unmatched. The length of the CDR3 is 16 residues. Germline CDR1 LGHDT, CDR2 YNNKEL (reference sequence). For the CDR3, the DNA is TGTGCCAGCAGCCAAGGGGCAGGGGGTTTGAACACTGAAGCTTTCTTT. Its translation is CASSQGAGGLNTEAFF.

This chain uses TRBV27 with TRBJ1-2, with a tentative D call TRBD1 (5 bases). With 2 bases removed from V and 8 bases from J, the gap between germline ends came to 12 bases. Germline V gene sequence: CDR1 MNHEY, CDR2 SMNVEV (reference sequence). The CDR3 is 13 amino acids. The CDR3 loop reads CASSLRGFGGYTF. CDR3 DNA: TGTGCCAGCAGTTTAAGGGGTTTCGGCGGCTACACCTTC.

This chain uses TRBV29-1 with TRBJ2-7; a weak D match, TRBD2 (7 bases). V was cut by 4 bases and J by 3 bases, with 10 bases left in between. The CDR3 is 12 residues long. Germline CDR1 SQVTM, CDR2 ANQGSEA. CDR3 DNA: TGCAGCGTTGTAAGGGGGGGCTACGAGCAGTACTTC. Its protein product is CSVVRGGYEQYF.

The genes are TRBV7-9 and TRBJ2-1; the match to TRBD2 covers 11 bases. Losses at the gene ends were 5 bases for V and 0 bases for J; bases not matched to a gene: 3. This CDR3 spans 16 amino acids. Looked up from germline, CDR1 is SEHNR and CDR2 is FQNEAQ (reference sequence). As DNA, the CDR3 is TGTGCCAGCAGCCCAACTAGCGGGAGCTCCTACAATGAGCAGTTCTTC. This translates into CASSPTSGSSYNEQFF. Using reference TRBV7-9 and TRBJ2-1 for the parts outside the CDR3, the full variable domain is DTGVSQNPRHKITKRGQNVTFRCDPISEHNRLYWYRQTLGQGPEFLTYFQNEAQLEKSRLLSDRFSAERPKGSFSTLEIQRTEQGDSAMYLCASSPTSGSSYNEQFFGPGTRLTVL.

This rearrangement joins TRBV4-3 to TRBJ2-2; TRBD2 matches at 8 bases. Germline CDR1 reads LGHNA; CDR2 reads YSLEER. CDR3 length: 15 residues. J gave up 5 bases and V 3 bases, and 5 bases lay outside the gene matches. This CDR3 reads CASSQSGGATGELFF. In DNA, the CDR3 is TGCGCCAGCAGCCAGAGCGGGGGCGCGACCGGGGAGCTGTTTTTT.

The chain employs TRBV18 and TRBJ1-1; TRBD1 is a possible D gene (6 bases). The CDR3 length is 17 residues. Germline assignment: CDR1 KGHSH and CDR2 LQKENI. The germline V and J ends were trimmed by 6 bases and 5 bases, with 25 bases remaining between them. Here the CDR3 reads CASSQISPRGQGTEAFF. CDR3 in DNA: TGTGCCAGCTCCCAAATAAGCCCCAGGGGTCAGGGAACTGAAGCTTTCTTT.